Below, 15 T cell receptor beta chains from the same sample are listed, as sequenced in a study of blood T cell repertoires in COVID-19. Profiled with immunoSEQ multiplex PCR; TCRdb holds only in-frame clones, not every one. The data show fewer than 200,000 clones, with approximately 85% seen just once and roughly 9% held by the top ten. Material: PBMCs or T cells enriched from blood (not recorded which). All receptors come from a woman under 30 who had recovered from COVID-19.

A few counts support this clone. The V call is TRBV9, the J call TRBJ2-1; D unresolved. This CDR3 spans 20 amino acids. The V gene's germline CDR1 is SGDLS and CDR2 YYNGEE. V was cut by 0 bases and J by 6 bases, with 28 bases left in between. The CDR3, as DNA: TGTGCCAGCAGCGTAGGTAGGCCGAGGCCCCGCCCGTCGGCTGCCAATGAGCAGTTCTTC. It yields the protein CASSVGRPRPRPSAANEQFF.

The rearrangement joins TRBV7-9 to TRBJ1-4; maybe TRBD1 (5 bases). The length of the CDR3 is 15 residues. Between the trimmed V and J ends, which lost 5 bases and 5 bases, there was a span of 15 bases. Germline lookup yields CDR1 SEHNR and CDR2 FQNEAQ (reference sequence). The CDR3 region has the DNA TGTGCCAGCAGCGAAACAGGCTCTTCAAATGAAAAACTGTTTTTT. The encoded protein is CASSETGSSNEKLFF.

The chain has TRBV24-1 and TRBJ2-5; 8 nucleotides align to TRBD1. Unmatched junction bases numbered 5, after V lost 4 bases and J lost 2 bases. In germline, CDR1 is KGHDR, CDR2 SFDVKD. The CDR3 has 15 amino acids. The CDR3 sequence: CATSDRGTGQETQYF. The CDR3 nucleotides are TGTGCCACCAGTGACCGGGGGACAGGACAAGAGACCCAGTACTTC.

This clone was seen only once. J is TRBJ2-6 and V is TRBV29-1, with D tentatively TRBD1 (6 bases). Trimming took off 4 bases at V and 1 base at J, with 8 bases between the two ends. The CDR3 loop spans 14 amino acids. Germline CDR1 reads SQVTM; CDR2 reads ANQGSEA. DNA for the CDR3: TGCAGCGTTGGAGGGGGATCTGGGGCCAACGTCCTGACTTTC. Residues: CSVGGGSGANVLTF.

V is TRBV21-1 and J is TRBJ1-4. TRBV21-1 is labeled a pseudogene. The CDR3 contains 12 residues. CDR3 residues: CASSIRPRGLFF. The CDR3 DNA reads TGTGCCAGCAGCATAAGACCCCGGGGACTGTTTTTT.

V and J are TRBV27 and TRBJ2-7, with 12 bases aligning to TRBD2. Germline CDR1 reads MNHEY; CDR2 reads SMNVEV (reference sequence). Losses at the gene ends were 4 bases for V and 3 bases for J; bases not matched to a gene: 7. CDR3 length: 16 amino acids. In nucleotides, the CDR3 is TGTGCCAGCAGTTCCAGGACTAGCGGGAAGAACTACGAGCAGTACTTC. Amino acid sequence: CASSSRTSGKNYEQYF.

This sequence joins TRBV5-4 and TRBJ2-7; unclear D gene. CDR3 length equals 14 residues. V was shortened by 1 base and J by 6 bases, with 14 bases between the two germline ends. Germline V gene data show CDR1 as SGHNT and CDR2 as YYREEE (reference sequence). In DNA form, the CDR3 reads TGTGCCAGCAGCTTGATAGCTTTTCCCCTCGAGCAGTACTTC. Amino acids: CASSLIAFPLEQYF.

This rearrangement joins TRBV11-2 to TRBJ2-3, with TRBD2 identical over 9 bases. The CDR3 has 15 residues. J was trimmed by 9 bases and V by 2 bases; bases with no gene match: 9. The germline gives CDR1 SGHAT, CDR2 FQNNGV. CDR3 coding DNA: TGTGCCAGCAGCTTATCAGGTAGCGGGAGTGAGACGCAGTATTTT. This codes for CASSLSGSGSETQYF.

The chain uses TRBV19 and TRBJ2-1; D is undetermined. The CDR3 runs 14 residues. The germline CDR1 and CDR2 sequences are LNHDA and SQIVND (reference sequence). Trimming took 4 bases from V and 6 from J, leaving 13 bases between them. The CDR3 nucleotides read TGTGCCAGTAGTAACCAGCGAATGAGCAATGAGCAGTTCTTC. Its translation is CASSNQRMSNEQFF. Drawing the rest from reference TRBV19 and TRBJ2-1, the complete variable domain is DGGITQSPKYLFRKEGQNVTLSCEQNLNHDAMYWYRQDPGQGLRLIYYSQIVNDFQKGDIAEGYSVSREKKESFPLTVTSAQKNPTAFYLCASSNQRMSNEQFFGPGTRLTVL.

CDR3 in DNA: TGCGCCAGCAGCCAAGGGGACAGCAACTATGGCTACACCTTC. It is translated as CASSQGDSNYGYTF. The rearrangement uses TRBV4-3 and TRBJ1-2, with 7 bases identical to TRBD1. The germline gives CDR1 LGHNA, CDR2 YSLEER. V shed 1 base, J shed 2 bases, and the junction held 1 base outside the gene matches. This CDR3 has 14 residues.

This CDR3 reads CSVVARYQETQYF. The CDR3 DNA follows: TGCAGCGTTGTAGCGCGGTACCAAGAGACCCAGTACTTC. V is TRBV29-1 and J is TRBJ2-5, with D perhaps matching TRBD2 (5 bases). This CDR3 comprises 13 residues. V was pared by 4 bases and J by 0 bases, with 9 bases between. Germline V lookup: CDR1 SQVTM, CDR2 ANQGSEA.

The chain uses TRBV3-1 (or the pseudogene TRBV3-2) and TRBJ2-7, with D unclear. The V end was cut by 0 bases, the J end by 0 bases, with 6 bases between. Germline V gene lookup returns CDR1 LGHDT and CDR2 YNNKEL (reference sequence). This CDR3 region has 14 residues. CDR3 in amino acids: CASSQEPVSYEQYF. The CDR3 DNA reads TGTGCCAGCAGCCAAGAGCCAGTCTCCTACGAGCAGTACTTC.

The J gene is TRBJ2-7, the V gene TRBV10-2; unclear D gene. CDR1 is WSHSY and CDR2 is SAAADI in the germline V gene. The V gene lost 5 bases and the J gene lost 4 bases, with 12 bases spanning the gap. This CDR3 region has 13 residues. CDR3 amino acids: CASSPGLGYEQYF. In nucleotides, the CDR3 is TGCGCCAGCAGTCCGGGTTTGGGTTACGAGCAGTACTTC.

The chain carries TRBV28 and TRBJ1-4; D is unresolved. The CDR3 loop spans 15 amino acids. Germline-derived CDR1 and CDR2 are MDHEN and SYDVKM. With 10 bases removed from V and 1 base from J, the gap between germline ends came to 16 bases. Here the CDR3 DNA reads TGTGCCACCGCTGGAGGCCCGAAAACTAATGAAAAACTGTTTTTT. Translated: CATAGGPKTNEKLFF.

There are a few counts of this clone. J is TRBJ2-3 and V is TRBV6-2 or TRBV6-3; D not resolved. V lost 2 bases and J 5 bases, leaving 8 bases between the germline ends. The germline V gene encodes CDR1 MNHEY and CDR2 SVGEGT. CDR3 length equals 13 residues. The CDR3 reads CASSYLLGDTQYF. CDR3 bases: TGTGCCAGCAGTTACCTGCTAGGAGATACGCAGTATTTT.